Listed below are T cell receptor beta chains from one sample, sequenced in a study of TIL therapy for anti-PD-1-resistant metastatic lung cancer. Measured with immunoSEQ multiplex PCR; TCRdb has only the in-frame clones, and not every one. The data hold about 17,000 clones, with approximately 83% observed a single time. This sample comprised blood, obtained at baseline. These receptors all come from a person between 25 and 79 years old with non-small cell lung cancer. CDR3s include the opening cysteine and the closing phenylalanine or tryptophan. A D gene is named only where the DNA matches it firmly. Clone sizes are given selectively: once, few, many, or a class where the clone is expanded.

>.|.|TRBJ2-5|TRBV11-1
TGTGCCAGCAGCTTTGGCTTCCAAGAGACCCAGTACTTC
CASSFGFQETQYF
>.|.|TRBJ1-2|TRBV7-2
TGTGCCAGCAGCTTAGATGGCTATGGCTACACCTTC
CASSLDGYGYTF
>.|once|TRBJ1-5|TRBV12-5
TGTGCTAGTGGCGGGGGGGATTCGAGTCAGCCCCAGCATTTT
CASGGGDSSQPQHF
>TRBD2|.|TRBJ2-7|TRBV5-4
TGTGCCAGCAGCCCTATCCCCGGGGGGGGAGGGGAGCAGTACTTC
CASSPIPGGGGEQYF
>.|.|TRBJ1-3|TRBV19
TGTGCCAGTCAGGGATCTGGAAACACCATATATTTT
CASQGSGNTIYF
>.|once|TRBJ2-2|TRBV19
TGTGCCAGTAGTATATTAATGGCGAACACCGGGGAGCTGTTTTTT
CASSILMANTGELFF
>TRBD1|.|TRBJ2-1|TRBV6-6
TGTGCCAGCAGTTACTCGGGACAGGGTGCCTACAATGAGCAGTTCTTC
CASSYSGQGAYNEQFF
>TRBD2|.|TRBJ2-5|TRBV9
TGTGCCAGCAGCGTAGGGGCTAGCGGGAGTGTAGAGACCCAGTACTTC
CASSVGASGSVETQYF
>.|.|TRBJ2-7|TRBV29-1
TGCAGCGTTGTGGGGGGCCAGGCTGTCGAGCAGTACTTC
CSVVGGQAVEQYF
>.|.|TRBJ1-2|TRBV6-1
TGTGCCAGCAGTGAATCAGGGGACTATGGCTACACCTTC
CASSESGDYGYTF
>.|.|TRBJ2-5|TRBV7-2
TGTGCCAGCAGCTTCGCAGGGGAAGAGACCCAGTACTTC
CASSFAGEETQYF
>TRBD2|few|TRBJ2-7|TRBV4-2
TGTGCCAGCAGCCTGACTAGCGATACCTACGAGCAGTACTTC
CASSLTSDTYEQYF
>TRBD1|once|TRBJ2-7|TRBV6-1
TGTGCCAGGGGACAGGGTCAAGCCTACGAGCAGTACTTC
CARGQGQAYEQYF
>.|.|TRBJ1-1|TRBV18
TGTGCCAGCTCACCAAACCCCGTCGGGGGGGACACTGAAGCTTTCTTT
CASSPNPVGGDTEAFF
>.|.|TRBJ1-1|TRBV7-6
TGTGCCAGCAGCAGAGGACGGGCCTCAACCATGAACACTGAAGCTTTCTTT
CASSRGRASTMNTEAFF
>TRBD1|few|TRBJ1-6|TRBV9
TGTGCCAGCAGCCCCGGACAGGGAAGTTCACCCCTCCACTTT
CASSPGQGSSPLHF
>.|.|TRBJ2-2|TRBV30
TGTGCCTGGAGTGGGATCACCGGGGAGCTGTTTTTT
CAWSGITGELFF
>.|.|TRBJ2-7|TRBV10-1
TGCGCCAGCAGGGGACGGACCTCCTACGAGCAGTACTTC
CASRGRTSYEQYF
>.|.|TRBJ2-7|TRBV11-1
TGTGCCAGCAGCTTCGAGGTCTTCCACGAGCAGTACTTC
CASSFEVFHEQYF
>.|.|TRBJ1-5|TRBV27
TGTGCCAGCAGTACCTATGATAGCAATCAGCCCCAGCATTTT
CASSTYDSNQPQHF
>.|.|TRBJ1-2|TRBV5-4
TGTGCCAGCAGCTTGGCAGCCACGGGCGGCTACACCTTC
CASSLAATGGYTF
>.|.|TRBJ2-7|TRBV2
TGTGCCAGCAGTTACCTGAGGGGGGTTGACGAGCAGTACTTC
CASSYLRGVDEQYF